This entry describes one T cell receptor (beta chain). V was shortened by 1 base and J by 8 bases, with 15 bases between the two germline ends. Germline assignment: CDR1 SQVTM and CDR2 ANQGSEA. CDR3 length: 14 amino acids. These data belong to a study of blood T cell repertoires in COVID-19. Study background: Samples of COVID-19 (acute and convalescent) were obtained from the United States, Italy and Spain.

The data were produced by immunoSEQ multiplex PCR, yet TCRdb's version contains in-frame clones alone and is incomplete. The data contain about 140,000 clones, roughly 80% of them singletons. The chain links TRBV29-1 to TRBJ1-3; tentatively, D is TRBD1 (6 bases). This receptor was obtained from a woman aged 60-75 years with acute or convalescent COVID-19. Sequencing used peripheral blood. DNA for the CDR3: TGCAGCGTTGAAGGGGCAGGGGCTGCGCACACCATATATTTT. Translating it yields CSVEGAGAAHTIYF.